This T cell receptor (beta chain) was sequenced in a study of early T cells in non-severe SARS-CoV-2 infection (TCRdb year 2021). As for the study more broadly: Because TCR sequencing relied on bulk RNA taken from unsorted whole blood, pairing of alpha and beta chains was not possible.

The sample holds many counts of this clonotype. Which antigen it targets is not known. No much larger clonotype is one base removed from it; base qualities were not supplied. V has 0 bases trimmed and J has 6 bases trimmed; junction bases matching no gene number 8. CDR1 and CDR2 were assigned from the germline V gene (reference sequence) as DFQATT and SNEGSKA. The CDR3 sequence holds 16 residues, the cysteine and phenylalanine included. Only the CDR3 region is kept as DNA, spanning 48 bases read in frame from base 1. General conclusions and limits of the study: VDJdb matching was skewed toward anti-spike CD8 responses, so virus-specific expansions were likely underestimated and private and CD4 specificities were missed.

The study was a case-control design nested within a healthcare worker cohort in London, UK, with weekly nasopharyngeal swab PCR tests and blood sampling. Healthcare workers were recruited between 23 and 31 March 2020, during the week of the UK lockdown, and were followed weekly for up to about 15 weeks. The method behind the library was 5' RACE. Instrument on record: NextSeq 500. The TCR library protocol attached unique molecular identifiers to individual cDNA molecules to correct for sequencing error and PCR bias. Both TCR alpha and beta chains were sequenced, and tight co-correlation was observed between alpha and beta sequence abundances in each sample. For the original study's pipeline: Decombinator V4 was used to annotate the V gene, J gene and CDR3 of the TCR sequences. Expanded TCRs were defined as changing significantly between any two time points under a Poisson model with p below 0.0001. TCR abundances were normalised to the total number of TCRs sequenced per sample and were expressed as counts per million. TRAV1-2 paired with TRAJ12, TRAJ20 or TRAJ33 defined MAIT TCRs, while TRAV10 paired with TRAJ18 defined iNKT TCRs. VDJdb, accessed 1 November 2021, was searched for CMV, EBV and SARS-CoV-2 annotated TCRs, excluding TCRs annotated for multiple antigens. TCRdb redid the processing of the public reads, applying fastp at Q25 and MiXCR, and retained in-frame beta chains. Identical CDR3 protein sequences are pooled into one entry, listed with their most common genes and DNA. The V and J calls shown here were made by TCRdb, not taken from the authors' results. The sample data list about 35,000 distinct CDR3 sequences, and 5% to 6.5% of these were observed just once. The top ten constitute around 4.8% of the sample.

This clonotype was sampled from an adult who was a healthcare worker with PCR-confirmed SARS-CoV-2 infection or an uninfected control (not recorded which). The V and J genes are TRBV20-1 and TRBJ2-2, with TRBD2 matching 9 junction bases. Sequencing input: whole blood. The CDR3 region has the sequence CSARDFGGRVPGELFF. The DNA sequence follows: TGCAGTGCTAGAGATTTCGGCGGGAGGGTCCCCGGGGAGCTGTTTTTT.